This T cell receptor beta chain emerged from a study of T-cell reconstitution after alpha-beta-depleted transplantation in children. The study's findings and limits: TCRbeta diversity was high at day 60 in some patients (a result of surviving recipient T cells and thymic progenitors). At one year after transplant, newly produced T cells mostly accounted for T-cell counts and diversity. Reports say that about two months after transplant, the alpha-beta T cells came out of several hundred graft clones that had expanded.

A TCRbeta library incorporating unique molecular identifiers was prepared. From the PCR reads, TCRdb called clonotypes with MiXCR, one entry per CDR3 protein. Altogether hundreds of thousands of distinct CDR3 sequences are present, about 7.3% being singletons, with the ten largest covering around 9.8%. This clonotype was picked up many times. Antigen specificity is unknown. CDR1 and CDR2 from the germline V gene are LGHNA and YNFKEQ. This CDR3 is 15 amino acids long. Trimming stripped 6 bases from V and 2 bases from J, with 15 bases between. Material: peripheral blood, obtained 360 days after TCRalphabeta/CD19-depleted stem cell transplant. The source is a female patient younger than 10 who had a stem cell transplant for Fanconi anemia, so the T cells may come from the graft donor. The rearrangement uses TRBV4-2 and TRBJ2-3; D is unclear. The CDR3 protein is CASRGDQPFTDTQYF. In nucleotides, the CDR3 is TGTGCCAGCAGAGGAGATCAGCCCTTCACAGATACGCAGTATTTT.